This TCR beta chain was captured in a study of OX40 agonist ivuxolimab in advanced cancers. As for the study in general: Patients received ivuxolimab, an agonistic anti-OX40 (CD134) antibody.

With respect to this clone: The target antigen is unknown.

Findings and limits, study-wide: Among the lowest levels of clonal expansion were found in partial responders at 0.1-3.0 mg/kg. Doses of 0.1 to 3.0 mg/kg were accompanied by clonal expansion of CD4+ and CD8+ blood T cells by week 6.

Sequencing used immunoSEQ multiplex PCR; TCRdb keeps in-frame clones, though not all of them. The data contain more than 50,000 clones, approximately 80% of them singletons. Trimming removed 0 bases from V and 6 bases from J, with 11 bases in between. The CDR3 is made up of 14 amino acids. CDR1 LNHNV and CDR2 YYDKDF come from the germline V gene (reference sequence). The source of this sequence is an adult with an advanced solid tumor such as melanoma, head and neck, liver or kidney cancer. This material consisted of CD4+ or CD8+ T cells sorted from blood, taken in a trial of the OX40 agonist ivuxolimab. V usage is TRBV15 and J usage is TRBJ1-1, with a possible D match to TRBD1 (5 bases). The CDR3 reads CATSRDLWGSEAFF. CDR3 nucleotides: TGTGCCACCAGCAGAGATCTTTGGGGCTCTGAAGCTTTCTTT.